This TCR beta chain was identified during a study of cytotoxic CD8 clonotypes in ibrutinib-treated CLL (dated by TCRdb to the early 2020s). Regarding the study in general: The cohort was composed of more than ten relapsed/refractory and roughly 14 treatment-naive patients; IGHV unmutated status was identified in fewer than 18 patients. Responses were partial in around 24 patients and complete in 2; after median roughly 69 months follow-up, some 14 stayed in remission and about twelve progressed. Samples at response were collected after a median of 12 months of treatment, with a range of 6 to 36 months. Samples averaged about 260,000 productive templates and 90,000 to 100,000 productive rearrangements. Of the 90 or so people in the trial, some 28 had longitudinal samples available. Cryopreserved peripheral blood mononuclear cells were obtained before treatment, at response, and at either sustained remission or disease progression. All remission and progressive disease samples were collected while patients were still receiving ibrutinib.

Each clonotype received, on average, around 10x coverage in deep resolution sequencing performed on a MiSeq, where the target depth lay between 1 in 1 million and 1 in 200,000 T cells. The immunoSEQ hsTCRB Kit was used to generate the TCR beta libraries. In the paper's pipeline: Data were analyzed with ImmunoSEQ Data Assistant and ImmunoSEQ Analyzer, with V, D and J genes assigned per IMGT definitions. Clonality, with values ranging from 0 to 1, was calculated as one minus the normalized Shannon entropy of productive rearrangement frequencies. Only overrepresented clonotypes making up at least 0.05% of each patient's repertoire were included in the public clonotype analysis. About twelve repertoires from age-matched healthy donors, obtained from immuneACCESS, served as clonality controls. TCRdb obtained this table from immuneACCESS and retained in-frame rearrangements with V and J assigned. These tables miss some clones; where compared with another copy, unresolved V genes account for less than half of the shortfall, and the remainder is unexplained. V and J calls and clone size come straight from that table; D and trimming were deduced from the DNA. This sample is represented by some 63,000 clones; 90% of them were singletons. The top ten constitute 3% to 3.5% of the sample.

The sample's time point label, in plain terms: 12 months on ibrutinib. Approximately 2 micrograms of genomic DNA were extracted from cryopreserved PBMCs for TCR beta library preparation. High-throughput TCR beta sequencing was performed on longitudinal blood samples from CLL patients receiving ibrutinib monotherapy. The patients took part in an open-label, single-center phase 2 trial of ibrutinib monotherapy. Study-level results and caveats: Public clonotypes were rare and either contracted or stayed stable during treatment, and the rise in clonality at ibrutinib response reflected the expansion of private clonotypes. Clonality rose at ibrutinib response, remained stable during sustained remission, and dropped back toward baseline at progression. At baseline, clonality was higher than in age-matched healthy donors and showed a strong correlation with circulating CD8+ T-cell counts. Sampling times were not matched between patients in sustained remission and patients whose disease was progressing, and lymph node repertoires were not examined.

CDR1 is given as SGHRS and CDR2 as YFSETQ, both from the germline V gene. Relative to germline, V is 3 bases shorter and J is 2 bases shorter, with 8 bases between their ends. From its cysteine to its phenylalanine, the CDR3 spans 13 amino acids. Only the CDR3 DNA stays, 39 bases, in frame from base 1. This clone appeared a few times. The target of this receptor is not known. The record has no base qualities; no much larger clone is one base away. This receptor was identified in a human donor with chronic lymphocytic leukemia. The sequencing here drew on PBMCs, taken after 12 months of ibrutinib treatment. This chain joins TRBV5-1 to TRBJ1-2; the D segment could be TRBD1, given 5 matching bases. The bases read TGCGCCAGCAGCTGGACAACCAACTATGGCTACACCTTC. Its protein product is CASSWTTNYGYTF.